This TCR beta chain was profiled in a study of T-cell reconstitution after alpha-beta-depleted transplantation in children. The germline V gene has CDR1 DFQATT and CDR2 SNEGSKA (reference sequence). V lost 1 base, J lost 7 bases, and 17 bases lay in between. The length of the CDR3 is 16 residues. The TCRbeta library incorporated unique molecular identifiers. TCRdb reprocessed the PCR reads via MiXCR and lists one record per CDR3 protein. Of hundreds of thousands of distinct CDR3 sequences in the sample, around 16% were seen once. This chain links TRBV20-1 with TRBJ1-6; D not resolved. This sequence was found in a human donor who donated a stem cell graft to a child with acute lymphoblastic leukemia. Specimen: PBMCs from the stem cell graft donor, collected from the stem cell graft. CDR3 protein: CSARVAGARENSPLHF. The DNA of the CDR3 is TGCAGTGCTAGAGTGGCAGGCGCAAGAGAGAATTCACCCCTCCACTTT.